This T cell receptor (beta chain) was profiled in a study of control samples from healthy donors and cancer patients. The table came from immunoSEQ multiplex PCR; TCRdb's copy has only in-frame clones and leaves some out. The data hold tens of thousands of clones, with roughly 80% observed a single time. The CDR3 has 13 residues. J gave up 4 bases and V 3 bases, and 2 bases lay outside the gene matches. The genes are TRBV12-3 or TRBV12-4 and TRBJ1-1; 7 positions match TRBD1. This TCR was sampled from a man in his 60s in good health. What was sequenced was blood. CDR3 DNA sequence: TGTGCCAGCAGTTTTGACAGGGTCACTGAAGCTTTCTTT. Translation gives CASSFDRVTEAFF.